A selection of T cell receptor beta chains follows, all from one sample in a study of T cells after yellow fever vaccination. From the 5' RACE reads, TCRdb called clonotypes with MiXCR, one entry per CDR3 protein. The profile shows about 580,000 distinct CDR3 sequences, roughly 17% of them singletons. The specimen was PBMCs, collected less than 6 days after the first yellow fever vaccination. The receptor source for this set is a young man who received the YFV17D yellow fever vaccine. Each CDR3 is given with its conserved first and last residue. The D gene is left open where the match is weak. Part of the rows lack a size; the others show once, few, many or a class for expanded clones.

J gene: TRBJ2-5; clone size: NA; V gene: TRBV5-1; D gene: TRBD1; CDR3 protein: CASRPSGTGRETQYF; CDR3 DNA: TGCGCCAGCCGACCCTCGGGGACAGGTCGAGAGACCCAGTACTTC
J gene: TRBJ2-5; clone size: many; V gene: TRBV7-2; D gene: NA; CDR3 protein: CASSLVDRRVQETQYF; CDR3 DNA: TGTGCCAGCAGCTTAGTTGACAGGCGTGTACAAGAGACCCAGTACTTC
J gene: TRBJ2-3; clone size: NA; V gene: TRBV6-4; D gene: NA; CDR3 protein: CASSERAIRTDTQYF; CDR3 DNA: TGTGCCAGCAGTGAGCGGGCGATAAGAACAGATACGCAGTATTTT
J gene: TRBJ1-6; clone size: NA; V gene: TRBV3-1; D gene: TRBD1; CDR3 protein: CASSQEGQGISPLHF; CDR3 DNA: TGTGCCAGCAGCCAAGAGGGACAGGGAATTTCACCCCTCCACTTT
J gene: TRBJ2-5; clone size: NA; V gene: TRBV11-1; D gene: TRBD2; CDR3 protein: CASSSRPSGGADVIGETQYF; CDR3 DNA: TGTGCCAGCAGCTCGCGCCCTAGCGGGGGGGCCGACGTGATAGGAGAGACCCAGTACTTC
J gene: TRBJ1-5; clone size: few; V gene: TRBV5-6; D gene: TRBD1; CDR3 protein: CASSLRTGRNGQPQHF; CDR3 DNA: TGTGCCAGCAGCCTCCGGACAGGGCGAAACGGTCAGCCCCAGCATTTT
J gene: TRBJ2-3; clone size: few; V gene: TRBV7-2; D gene: TRBD2; CDR3 protein: CASSLAGTSGADTQYF; CDR3 DNA: TGTGCCAGCAGCCTCGCCGGGACTAGCGGGGCAGATACGCAGTATTTT
J gene: TRBJ2-7; clone size: NA; V gene: TRBV12-3/TRBV12-4; D gene: TRBD1; CDR3 protein: CASKETGGPHEQYF; CDR3 DNA: TGTGCCAGCAAAGAGACAGGGGGCCCCCACGAGCAGTACTTC
J gene: TRBJ2-6; clone size: NA; V gene: TRBV28; D gene: NA; CDR3 protein: CATQRASGANVLTF; CDR3 DNA: TGTGCGACCCAAAGGGCCTCTGGGGCCAACGTCCTGACTTTC
J gene: TRBJ1-2; clone size: few; V gene: TRBV7-6; D gene: NA; CDR3 protein: CASSPHPFSGETNYGYTF; CDR3 DNA: TGTGCCAGCAGCCCCCATCCTTTTTCCGGGGAAACTAACTATGGCTACACCTTC
J gene: TRBJ2-7; clone size: NA; V gene: TRBV30; D gene: NA; CDR3 protein: CAWSGGIGEQYF; CDR3 DNA: TGTGCCTGGAGTGGGGGGATCGGCGAGCAGTACTTC
J gene: TRBJ2-2; clone size: NA; V gene: TRBV7-9; D gene: NA; CDR3 protein: CASSLTEAATGELFF; CDR3 DNA: TGTGCCAGCAGCTTAACTGAGGCCGCCACCGGGGAGCTGTTTTTT
J gene: TRBJ1-5; clone size: NA; V gene: TRBV10-3; D gene: NA; CDR3 protein: CAIGRDNSNQPQHF; CDR3 DNA: TGTGCCATCGGCAGGGATAATAGCAATCAGCCCCAGCATTTT
J gene: TRBJ1-6; clone size: few; V gene: TRBV7-8; D gene: NA; CDR3 protein: CASSFGYNSPLHF; CDR3 DNA: TGTGCCAGCAGCTTCGGCTATAATTCACCCCTCCACTTT
J gene: TRBJ2-2; clone size: many; V gene: TRBV20-1; D gene: NA; CDR3 protein: CSARDRIWDTGELFF; CDR3 DNA: TGCAGTGCTAGAGATAGAATTTGGGACACCGGGGAGCTGTTTTTT
J gene: TRBJ1-1; clone size: few; V gene: TRBV4-3; D gene: NA; CDR3 protein: CASSQDRRQTRTEAFF; CDR3 DNA: TGCGCCAGCAGCCAAGATCGTCGGCAGACTAGGACTGAAGCTTTCTTT
J gene: TRBJ1-6; clone size: NA; V gene: TRBV12-3/TRBV12-4; D gene: NA; CDR3 protein: CASSQGLGAPLHF; CDR3 DNA: TGTGCCAGCAGTCAGGGCTTGGGGGCACCCCTCCACTTT
J gene: TRBJ2-7; clone size: NA; V gene: TRBV20-1; D gene: NA; CDR3 protein: CSARGQASGYEQYF; CDR3 DNA: TGCAGTGCTAGGGGGCAAGCGAGCGGCTACGAGCAGTACTTC
J gene: TRBJ1-2; clone size: once; V gene: TRBV18; D gene: NA; CDR3 protein: CASSPPGVTNYGYTF; CDR3 DNA: TGTGCCAGCTCACCACCAGGGGTCACTAACTATGGCTACACCTTC
J gene: TRBJ2-3; clone size: NA; V gene: TRBV9; D gene: TRBD2; CDR3 protein: CASSVVLAGSTDTQYF; CDR3 DNA: TGTGCCAGCAGCGTAGTACTAGCGGGGAGCACAGATACGCAGTATTTT
J gene: TRBJ1-3; clone size: NA; V gene: TRBV4-3; D gene: NA; CDR3 protein: CASSQNRDGGNTIYF; CDR3 DNA: TGCGCCAGCAGCCAGAACAGGGACGGCGGAAACACCATATATTTT
J gene: TRBJ2-3; clone size: many; V gene: TRBV12-3/TRBV12-4; D gene: NA; CDR3 protein: CASSLTWTEGTQYF; CDR3 DNA: TGTGCCAGCAGCCTTACTTGGACAGAAGGGACGCAGTATTTT
J gene: TRBJ2-7; clone size: few; V gene: TRBV27; D gene: TRBD2; CDR3 protein: CASSLIAGVYEQYF; CDR3 DNA: TGTGCCAGCAGTCTAATAGCGGGGGTCTACGAGCAGTACTTC
J gene: TRBJ1-4; clone size: few; V gene: TRBV7-6; D gene: TRBD1; CDR3 protein: CASSSRQGDGKLFF; CDR3 DNA: TGTGCCAGCAGCTCAAGACAGGGGGATGGAAAACTGTTTTTT
J gene: TRBJ2-1; clone size: NA; V gene: TRBV7-3; D gene: NA; CDR3 protein: CASSSARGWNNEQFF; CDR3 DNA: TGTGCCAGCAGCTCTGCCAGGGGTTGGAACAATGAGCAGTTCTTC
J gene: TRBJ1-1; clone size: NA; V gene: TRBV4-2; D gene: NA; CDR3 protein: CASSSINSGGNTEAFF; CDR3 DNA: TGTGCCAGCAGCTCGATAAATAGCGGAGGAAACACTGAAGCTTTCTTT
J gene: TRBJ2-2; clone size: NA; V gene: TRBV12-3/TRBV12-4; D gene: NA; CDR3 protein: CASSLTRDWGPNAGELFF; CDR3 DNA: TGTGCCAGCAGTTTGACCCGGGACTGGGGGCCGAACGCCGGGGAGCTGTTTTTT
J gene: TRBJ2-5; clone size: few; V gene: TRBV5-1; D gene: NA; CDR3 protein: CASSLTPGPLQETQYF; CDR3 DNA: TGCGCCAGCAGCCTCACGCCAGGGCCCCTTCAAGAGACCCAGTACTTC
J gene: TRBJ2-5; clone size: NA; V gene: TRBV6-6; D gene: NA; CDR3 protein: CASSSGVKTQYF; CDR3 DNA: TGTGCCAGCAGTTCAGGGGTGAAGACCCAGTACTTC
J gene: TRBJ2-3; clone size: NA; V gene: TRBV3-1; D gene: NA; CDR3 protein: CASSQGPIRTDTQYF; CDR3 DNA: TGTGCCAGCAGCCAGGGTCCTATCCGCACAGATACGCAGTATTTT
J gene: TRBJ2-3; clone size: NA; V gene: TRBV20-1; D gene: TRBD2; CDR3 protein: CSARPLRGGTSDTQYF; CDR3 DNA: TGCAGTGCTAGGCCCCTGCGGGGGGGAACTTCAGATACGCAGTATTTT
J gene: TRBJ2-6; clone size: NA; V gene: TRBV11-1; D gene: TRBD1; CDR3 protein: CASSFWTGVVTGANVLTF; CDR3 DNA: TGTGCCAGCAGCTTCTGGACAGGGGTCGTCACTGGGGCCAACGTCCTGACTTTC
J gene: TRBJ2-1; clone size: NA; V gene: TRBV5-5; D gene: TRBD2; CDR3 protein: CASSPAGGSYNEQFF; CDR3 DNA: TGTGCCAGCAGCCCGGCGGGGGGCTCCTACAATGAGCAGTTCTTC
J gene: TRBJ2-6; clone size: NA; V gene: TRBV15; D gene: NA; CDR3 protein: CATSRDILAETGANVLTF; CDR3 DNA: TGTGCCACCAGCAGAGATATTTTGGCAGAAACTGGGGCCAACGTCCTGACTTTC
J gene: TRBJ1-1; clone size: NA; V gene: TRBV5-1; D gene: NA; CDR3 protein: CASSPGVRSSNTEAFF; CDR3 DNA: TGCGCCAGCAGCCCCGGAGTGCGCAGCTCAAACACTGAAGCTTTCTTT
J gene: TRBJ2-3; clone size: NA; V gene: TRBV11-2; D gene: TRBD2; CDR3 protein: CASRFRDYFTDTQYF; CDR3 DNA: TGTGCCAGCAGGTTCCGGGACTACTTCACAGATACGCAGTATTTT
J gene: TRBJ2-3; clone size: NA; V gene: TRBV6-5; D gene: NA; CDR3 protein: CASSYSGSFTDTQYF; CDR3 DNA: TGTGCCAGCAGTTACTCGGGCTCCTTCACAGATACGCAGTATTTT
J gene: TRBJ1-2; clone size: NA; V gene: TRBV4-1; D gene: TRBD1; CDR3 protein: CASSQGRDRNYGYTF; CDR3 DNA: TGCGCCAGCAGCCAAGGGCGGGACAGAAACTATGGCTACACCTTC
J gene: TRBJ2-4; clone size: few; V gene: TRBV29-1; D gene: NA; CDR3 protein: CSVEDQGPKNIQYF; CDR3 DNA: TGCAGCGTTGAAGATCAGGGCCCCAAAAACATTCAGTACTTC
J gene: TRBJ1-5; clone size: NA; V gene: TRBV5-4; D gene: NA; CDR3 protein: CASSIGSGQPQHF; CDR3 DNA: TGTGCCAGCAGCATAGGGAGCGGTCAGCCCCAGCATTTT
J gene: TRBJ2-1; clone size: NA; V gene: TRBV5-1; D gene: TRBD2; CDR3 protein: CASYSGGRYNEQFF; CDR3 DNA: TGCGCCAGTTATAGCGGGGGCCGTTACAATGAGCAGTTCTTC
J gene: TRBJ2-1; clone size: few; V gene: TRBV20-1; D gene: NA; CDR3 protein: CSARIPLSSSYNEQFF; CDR3 DNA: TGCAGTGCCCGAATCCCCCTCTCCAGCTCCTACAATGAGCAGTTCTTC
J gene: TRBJ2-1; clone size: NA; V gene: TRBV6-2/TRBV6-3; D gene: TRBD2; CDR3 protein: CASSYLGGGAYNEQFF; CDR3 DNA: TGTGCCAGCAGTTACCTGGGCGGGGGGGCCTACAATGAGCAGTTCTTC
J gene: TRBJ2-5; clone size: few; V gene: TRBV20-1; D gene: TRBD1; CDR3 protein: CSASVIPGQGAPKAETQYF; CDR3 DNA: TGCAGTGCTAGTGTAATCCCGGGACAGGGGGCACCAAAAGCAGAGACCCAGTACTTC